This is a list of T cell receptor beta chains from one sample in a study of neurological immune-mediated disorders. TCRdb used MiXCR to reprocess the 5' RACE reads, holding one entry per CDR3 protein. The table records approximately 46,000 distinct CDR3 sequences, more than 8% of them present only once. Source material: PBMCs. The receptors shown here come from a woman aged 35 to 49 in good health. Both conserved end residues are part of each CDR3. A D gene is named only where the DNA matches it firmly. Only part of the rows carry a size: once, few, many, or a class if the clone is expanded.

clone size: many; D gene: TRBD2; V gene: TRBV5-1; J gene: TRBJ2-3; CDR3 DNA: TGCGCCAGCAGCTTGGCCTCACTAGCGGGAGCAGATACGCAGTATTTT; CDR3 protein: CASSLASLAGADTQYF
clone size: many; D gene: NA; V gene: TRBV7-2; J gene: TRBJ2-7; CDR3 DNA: TGTGCCAGCAGCCCCCCGGGGGGCCCCGAATCCTACGAGCAGTACTTC; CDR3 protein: CASSPPGGPESYEQYF
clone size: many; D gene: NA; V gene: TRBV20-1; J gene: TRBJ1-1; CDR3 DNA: TGCAGTGCTAGCGTAGGAGGGAGTGACACTGAAGCTTTCTTT; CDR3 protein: CSASVGGSDTEAFF
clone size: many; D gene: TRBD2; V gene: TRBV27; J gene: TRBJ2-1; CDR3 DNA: TGTGCCAGCAGTTTGCGTCTACTAGCGGGGGGCTACAATGAGCAGTTCTTC; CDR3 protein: CASSLRLLAGGYNEQFF
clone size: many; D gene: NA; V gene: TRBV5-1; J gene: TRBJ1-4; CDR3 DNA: TGCGCCAGCAGCTACCGGACATCAACTAATGAAAAACTGTTTTTT; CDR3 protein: CASSYRTSTNEKLFF
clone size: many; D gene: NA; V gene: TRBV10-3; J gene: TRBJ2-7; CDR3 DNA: TGTGCCATCACCCCGGGACGGGCATCCTACGAGCAGTACTTC; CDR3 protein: CAITPGRASYEQYF
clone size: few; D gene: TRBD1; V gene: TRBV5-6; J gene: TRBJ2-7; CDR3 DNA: TGTGCCAGCAGCTTGTTCCCGACAGGGTATGAGCAGTACTTC; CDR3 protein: CASSLFPTGYEQYF
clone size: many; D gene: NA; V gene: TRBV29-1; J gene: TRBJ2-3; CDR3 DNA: TGCAGCGTCGCCGGGGCTGGGACAGATACGCAGTATTTT; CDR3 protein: CSVAGAGTDTQYF
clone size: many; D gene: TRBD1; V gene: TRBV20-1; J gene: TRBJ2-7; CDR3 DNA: TGCAGTGCTAGAGAACTACAGGGGGCAGCCTACGAGCAGTACTTC; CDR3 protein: CSARELQGAAYEQYF
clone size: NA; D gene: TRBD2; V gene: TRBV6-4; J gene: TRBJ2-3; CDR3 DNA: TGTGCCAGCAGTGACTCGGCGGGAGGGACCACAGATACGCAGTATTTT; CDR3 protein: CASSDSAGGTTDTQYF
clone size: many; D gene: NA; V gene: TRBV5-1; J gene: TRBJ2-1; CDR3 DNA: TGCGCCAGCAGCTTATCCAATGAGCAGTTCTTC; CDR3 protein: CASSLSNEQFF
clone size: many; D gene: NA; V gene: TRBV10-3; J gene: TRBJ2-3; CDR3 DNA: TGTGCCATCAGTGAGTCGAGAATAGACAGCACAGATACGCAGTATTTT; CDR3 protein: CAISESRIDSTDTQYF
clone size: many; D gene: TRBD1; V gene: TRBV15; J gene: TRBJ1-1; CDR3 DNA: TGTGCCACCAGCAGAGAGGGTCGGGACAGGGGAGCTTTCTTT; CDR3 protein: CATSREGRDRGAFF
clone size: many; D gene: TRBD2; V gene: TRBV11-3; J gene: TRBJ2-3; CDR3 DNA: TGTGCCAGCAGCTTGGAGGGAGGGGAGACAGATACGCAGTATTTT; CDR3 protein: CASSLEGGETDTQYF
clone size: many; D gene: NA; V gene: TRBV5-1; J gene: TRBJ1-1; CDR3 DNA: TGCGCCAGCAGCTTGGCCCCGGGAATGAACACTGAAGCTTTCTTT; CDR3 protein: CASSLAPGMNTEAFF
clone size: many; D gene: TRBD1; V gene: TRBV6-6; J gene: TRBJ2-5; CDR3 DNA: TGTGCCAGCAGTTACCCGGGACAGGGAAGGGGCCAAGAGACCCAGTACTTC; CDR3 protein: CASSYPGQGRGQETQYF
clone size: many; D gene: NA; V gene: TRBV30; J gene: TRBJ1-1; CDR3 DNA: TGTGCCTGGAGTGTACCCACTGAAGCTTTCTTT; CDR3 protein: CAWSVPTEAFF
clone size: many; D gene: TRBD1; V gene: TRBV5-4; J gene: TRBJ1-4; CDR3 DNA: TGTGCCAGCAGCAAGGACAGGTGGTCTGAGGAACTGTTTTTT; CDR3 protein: CASSKDRWSEELFF
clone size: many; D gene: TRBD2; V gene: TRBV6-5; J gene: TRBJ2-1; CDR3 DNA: TGTGCCAGCAGTAAACGGACTAGCGGGAGTATCTCCTACAATGAGCAGTTCTTC; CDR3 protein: CASSKRTSGSISYNEQFF
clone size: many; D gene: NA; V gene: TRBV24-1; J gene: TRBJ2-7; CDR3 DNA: TGTGCCACCAGTGATGGGGCTTACTACGAGCAGTACTTC; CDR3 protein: CATSDGAYYEQYF
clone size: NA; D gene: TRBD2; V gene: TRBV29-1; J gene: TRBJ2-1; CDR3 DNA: TGCAGCGGCCGCGGGGGGCCATATGAGCAGTTCTTC; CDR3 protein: CSGRGGPYEQFF
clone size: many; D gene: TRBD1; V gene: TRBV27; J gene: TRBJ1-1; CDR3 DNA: TGTGCCAGCAGGTGGGGACAGGGGAACACTGAAGCTTTCTTT; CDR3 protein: CASRWGQGNTEAFF